This TCR beta chain stems from a study of T cell responses to AZD1222 COVID-19 vaccine. Germline CDR1 reads MNHEY; CDR2 reads SMNVEV (reference sequence). The CDR3 totals 11 residues. V lost 7 bases and J lost 1, with 1 base in between. The assay was immunoSEQ multiplex PCR, and TCRdb's table has in-frame clones only and misses some. The sample shows roughly 75,000 clones, around 83% of them seen only once. This chain links TRBV27 with TRBJ2-2; D is uncertain. The TCR comes from an adult in good health. Sequenced material: peripheral blood, taken on day 0 of AZD1222 vaccination. The CDR3 region has the DNA TGTGCCAGCAAGAACACCGGGGAGCTGTTTTTT. This sequence encodes CASKNTGELFF.